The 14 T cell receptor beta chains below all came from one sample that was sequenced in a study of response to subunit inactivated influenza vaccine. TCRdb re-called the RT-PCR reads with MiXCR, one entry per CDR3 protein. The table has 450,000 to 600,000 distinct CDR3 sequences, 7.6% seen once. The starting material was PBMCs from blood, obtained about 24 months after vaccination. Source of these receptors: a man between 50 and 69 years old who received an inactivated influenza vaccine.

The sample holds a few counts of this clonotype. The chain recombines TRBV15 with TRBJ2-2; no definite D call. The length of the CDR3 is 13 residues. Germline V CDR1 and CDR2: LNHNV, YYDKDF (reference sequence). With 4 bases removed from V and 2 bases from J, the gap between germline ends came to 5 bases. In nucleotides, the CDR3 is TGTGCCACCAGCATGAAAAACACCGGGGAGCTGTTTTTT. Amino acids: CATSMKNTGELFF.

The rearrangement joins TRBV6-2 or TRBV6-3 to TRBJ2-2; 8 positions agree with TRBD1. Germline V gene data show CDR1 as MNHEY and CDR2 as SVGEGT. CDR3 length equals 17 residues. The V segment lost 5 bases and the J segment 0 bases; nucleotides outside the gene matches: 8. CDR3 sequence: CASSRTGFSANTGELFF. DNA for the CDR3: TGTGCCAGCAGTAGGACAGGGTTTTCTGCGAACACCGGGGAGCTGTTTTTT.

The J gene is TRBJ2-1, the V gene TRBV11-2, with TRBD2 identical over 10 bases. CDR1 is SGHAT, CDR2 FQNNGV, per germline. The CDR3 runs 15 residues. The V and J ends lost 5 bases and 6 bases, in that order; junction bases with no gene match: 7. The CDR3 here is CASSSQRGGPNEQFF. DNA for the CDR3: TGTGCCAGCAGCAGCCAGCGGGGGGGCCCCAATGAGCAGTTCTTC.

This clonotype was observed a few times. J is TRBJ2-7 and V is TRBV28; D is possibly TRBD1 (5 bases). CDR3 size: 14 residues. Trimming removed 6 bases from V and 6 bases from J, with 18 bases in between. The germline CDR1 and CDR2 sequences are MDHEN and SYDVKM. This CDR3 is CASRRGPRLGEQYF. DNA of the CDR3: TGTGCCAGCAGAAGGGGCCCAAGGTTGGGCGAGCAGTACTTC.

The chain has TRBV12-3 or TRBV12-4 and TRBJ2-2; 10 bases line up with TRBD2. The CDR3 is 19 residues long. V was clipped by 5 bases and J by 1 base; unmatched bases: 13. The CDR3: CASSPRRAGGPQNTGELFF. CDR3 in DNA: TGTGCCAGCAGTCCCCGGCGAGCGGGAGGGCCACAGAACACCGGGGAGCTGTTTTTT.

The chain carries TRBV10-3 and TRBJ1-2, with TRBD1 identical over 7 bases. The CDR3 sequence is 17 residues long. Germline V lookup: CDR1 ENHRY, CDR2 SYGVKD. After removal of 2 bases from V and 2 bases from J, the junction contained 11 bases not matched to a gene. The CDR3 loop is CAISETTGASKNYGYTF. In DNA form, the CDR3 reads TGTGCCATCAGTGAGACAACAGGGGCCTCAAAGAACTATGGCTACACCTTC.

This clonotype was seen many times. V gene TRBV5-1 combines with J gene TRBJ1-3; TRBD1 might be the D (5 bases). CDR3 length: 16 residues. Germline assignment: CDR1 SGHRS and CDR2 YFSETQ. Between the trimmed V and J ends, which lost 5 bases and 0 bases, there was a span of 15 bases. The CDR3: CASSQQEILSGNTIYF. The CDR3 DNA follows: TGCGCCAGCAGTCAACAGGAGATCCTCTCTGGAAACACCATATATTTT.

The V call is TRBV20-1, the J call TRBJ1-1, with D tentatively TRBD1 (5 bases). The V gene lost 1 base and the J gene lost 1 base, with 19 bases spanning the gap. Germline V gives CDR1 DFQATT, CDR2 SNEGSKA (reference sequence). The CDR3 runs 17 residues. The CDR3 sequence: CSARATMGLGPNTEAFF. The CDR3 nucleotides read TGCAGTGCTAGAGCCACCATGGGACTGGGACCGAACACTGAAGCTTTCTTT.

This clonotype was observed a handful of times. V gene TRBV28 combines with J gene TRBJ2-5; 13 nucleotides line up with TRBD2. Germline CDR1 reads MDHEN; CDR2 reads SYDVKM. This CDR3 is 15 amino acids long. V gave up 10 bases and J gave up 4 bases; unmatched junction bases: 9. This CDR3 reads CAILGTSGKRETQYF. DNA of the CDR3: TGTGCCATCCTCGGGACTAGCGGGAAACGAGAGACCCAGTACTTC.

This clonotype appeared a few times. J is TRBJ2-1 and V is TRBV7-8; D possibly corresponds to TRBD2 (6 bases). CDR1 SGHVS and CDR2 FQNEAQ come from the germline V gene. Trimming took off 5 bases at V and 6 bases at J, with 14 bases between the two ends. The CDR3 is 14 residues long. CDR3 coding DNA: TGTGCCAGCAGCAAGCCGGGAGCGCGCAATGAGCAGTTCTTC. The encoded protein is CASSKPGARNEQFF.

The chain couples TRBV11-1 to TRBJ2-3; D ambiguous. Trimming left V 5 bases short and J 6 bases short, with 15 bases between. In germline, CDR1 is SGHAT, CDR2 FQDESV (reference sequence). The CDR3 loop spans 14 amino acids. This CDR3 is CASSKQMAADTQYF. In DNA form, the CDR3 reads TGTGCCAGCAGCAAACAGATGGCCGCGGATACGCAGTATTTT.

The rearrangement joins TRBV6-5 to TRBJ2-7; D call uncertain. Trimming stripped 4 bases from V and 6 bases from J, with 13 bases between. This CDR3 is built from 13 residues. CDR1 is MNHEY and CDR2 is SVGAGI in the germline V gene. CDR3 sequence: CASSLSSLGEQYF. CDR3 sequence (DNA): TGTGCCAGCAGTTTGTCCTCCCTGGGCGAGCAGTACTTC.

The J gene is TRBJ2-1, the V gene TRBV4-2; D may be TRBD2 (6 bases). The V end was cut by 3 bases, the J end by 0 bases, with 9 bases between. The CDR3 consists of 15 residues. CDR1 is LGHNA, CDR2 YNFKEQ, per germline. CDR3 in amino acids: CASSHGLSSYNEQFF. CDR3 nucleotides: TGTGCCAGCAGCCACGGACTAAGCTCCTACAATGAGCAGTTCTTC.

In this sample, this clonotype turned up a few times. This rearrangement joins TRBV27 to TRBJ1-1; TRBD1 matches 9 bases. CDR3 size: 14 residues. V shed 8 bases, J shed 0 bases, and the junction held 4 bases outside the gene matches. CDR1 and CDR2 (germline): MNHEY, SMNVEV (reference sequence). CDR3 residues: CASWDRAMNTEAFF. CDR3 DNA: TGTGCCAGCTGGGACAGGGCCATGAACACTGAAGCTTTCTTT.